This entry describes one T cell receptor (beta chain). This specimen belongs to a study of siplizumab effects on memory and regulatory T cells. Some clones are missing from TCRdb's copy, which holds only in-frame ones; the method was immunoSEQ multiplex PCR. The sample yields tens of thousands of clones, roughly 96% seen once. Sequenced material: naive CD4+ T cells sorted from blood. The sequence came from a human donor in good health.

The CDR3 protein is CASSEQGQGNTEAFF. Written as DNA, the CDR3 is TGTGCCAGCAGTGAACAGGGCCAGGGGAACACTGAAGCTTTCTTT. The chain links TRBV25-1 to TRBJ1-1; TRBD1 is a possible D gene (5 bases). This CDR3 comprises 15 residues. Between the trimmed V and J ends, which lost 2 bases and 1 base, there was a span of 11 bases. In germline, CDR1 is MGHDK, CDR2 SYGVNS.